Below, 22 T cell receptor beta chains from the same sample are listed, as sequenced in a study of blood T cell repertoires in COVID-19. The protocol was immunoSEQ multiplex PCR, while the TCRdb copy is restricted to in-frame clones and leaves out a portion. Of some 240,000 clones listed, about 80% were seen once; the top ten hold roughly 3.6%. The sample consisted of PBMCs or T cells enriched from blood (not recorded which). The receptors derive from a man between 50 and 59 years old who had recovered from COVID-19.

This chain uses TRBV28 with TRBJ1-2, with a tentative D call TRBD1 (5 bases). Trimming cost V 8 bases and J 3 bases, with 13 bases left between them. The CDR3 loop spans 13 amino acids. Germline V gene data show CDR1 as MDHEN and CDR2 as SYDVKM. The CDR3 region is CASGPGLDYGYTF. CDR3 nucleotide sequence: TGTGCCAGCGGTCCGGGACTGGACTATGGCTACACCTTC.

This rearrangement joins TRBV4-1 to TRBJ1-5, with a possible D match to TRBD1 (6 bases). The CDR3 consists of 14 residues. In germline, CDR1 is MGHRA, CDR2 YSYEKL. Between the trimmed V and J ends, which lost 0 bases and 9 bases, there was a span of 12 bases. CDR3 in amino acids: CASSQETGPWPQHF. CDR3 nucleotide sequence: TGCGCCAGCAGCCAAGAGACAGGCCCCTGGCCCCAGCATTTT.

The chain combines TRBV4-2 with TRBJ2-5; TRBD2 aligns across 10 bases. The germline CDR1 and CDR2 sequences are LGHNA and YNFKEQ. With V trimmed by 4 bases and J by 7 bases, 9 bases remained unmatched. The CDR3 loop spans 15 amino acids. The CDR3 DNA sequence: TGTGCCAGCAGCCTAGAAAGCGGGGGGGCGGGGACCCAGTACTTC. Translation gives CASSLESGGAGTQYF.

CDR3: CASSLDIDTQYF. The CDR3 coding sequence is TGTGCCAGCAGCTTAGATATAGATACGCAGTATTTT. The J gene is TRBJ2-3, the V gene TRBV7-2, with D unresolved. The V gene lost 1 base and the J gene lost 5 bases, with 4 bases spanning the gap. The CDR3 has 12 residues. CDR1 and CDR2 from the germline V gene are SGHTA and FQGNSA.

The V gene is TRBV7-2, the J gene TRBJ1-5; D is possibly TRBD1 (6 bases). V was clipped by 5 bases and J by 4 bases, with 18 bases between them. CDR3 size: 16 residues. The germline CDR1 and CDR2 sequences are SGHTA and FQGNSA. This chain's CDR3 is CASSGGQRGLNQPQHF. The CDR3 nucleotides are TGTGCCAGCAGCGGGGGCCAGCGGGGCTTGAATCAGCCCCAGCATTTT.

The rearrangement uses TRBV19 and TRBJ2-7, with TRBD1 matching 8 bases. This CDR3 has 15 residues. Germline CDR1 LNHDA, CDR2 SQIVND (reference sequence). V was clipped by 4 bases and J by 1 base; unmatched bases: 6. This CDR3 is CASSTRQGRSYEQYF. The CDR3 coding sequence is TGTGCCAGTAGTACGCGACAGGGGAGATCCTACGAGCAGTACTTC.

This rearrangement joins TRBV29-1 to TRBJ1-1; D uncertain. Trimming removed 4 bases from V and 3 bases from J, with 18 bases in between. Germline V gives CDR1 SQVTM, CDR2 ANQGSEA. The length of the CDR3 is 15 residues. CDR3 sequence reads: CSVAHTLEVYTEAFF. The CDR3 DNA follows: TGCAGCGTTGCCCATACCCTGGAGGTTTACACTGAAGCTTTCTTT.

J is TRBJ2-5 and V is TRBV5-6; D perhaps matches TRBD2 (6 bases). The CDR3 length is 15 residues. Per the germline V gene, CDR1 is SGHDT and CDR2 is YYEEEE. The ends were cut back, 3 bases at V and 0 bases at J, with 12 bases in the middle. The CDR3 reads CASSWVGGYQETQYF. DNA of the CDR3: TGTGCCAGCAGCTGGGTTGGGGGGTACCAAGAGACCCAGTACTTC.

The chain combines TRBV6-5 with TRBJ2-7; D may be TRBD1 (5 bases). The V gene's germline CDR1 is MNHEY and CDR2 SVGAGI. The CDR3 loop spans 12 amino acids. V lost 6 bases to trimming and J lost 4 bases, with 10 bases between them. The CDR3 region has the DNA TGTGCCAGCAGCCGCGACAGATACGAGCAGTACTTC. Its translation: CASSRDRYEQYF.

The rearrangement uses TRBV3-1 (or the pseudogene TRBV3-2) and TRBJ2-2; 7 bases line up with TRBD2. After removal of 4 bases from V and 5 bases from J, the junction contained 4 bases not matched to a gene. The CDR3 contains 14 residues. Germline-derived CDR1 and CDR2 are LGHDT and YNNKEL (reference sequence). The CDR3 bases are TGTGCCAGCAGCCCCACGGGAGGAACCGGGGAGCTGTTTTTT. Translating it yields CASSPTGGTGELFF.

The V call is TRBV5-1, the J call TRBJ2-7; 9 bases fit TRBD1. Germline V gives CDR1 SGHRS, CDR2 YFSETQ. The length of the CDR3 is 15 residues. Losses at the gene ends were 0 bases for V and 7 bases for J; bases not matched to a gene: 8. CDR3 sequence: CASSLVTGGAGEQYF. For the CDR3, the DNA is TGCGCCAGCAGCTTGGTCACAGGGGGCGCGGGGGAGCAGTACTTC.

The rearrangement links TRBV10-3 to TRBJ2-7; TRBD1 aligns across 7 bases. The V gene's germline CDR1 is ENHRY and CDR2 SYGVKD. V dropped 8 bases and J dropped 3; count of bases not matched to a gene: 7. The CDR3 length is 13 residues. The CDR3 here is CAILRQGDYEQYF. The CDR3 DNA reads as TGTGCCATCCTACGGCAGGGGGACTACGAGCAGTACTTC.

V is TRBV6-5 and J is TRBJ2-2; perhaps TRBD2 as D (6 bases). The length of the CDR3 is 13 residues. Germline CDR1 MNHEY, CDR2 SVGAGI. V was cut by 6 bases and J by 6 bases, with 11 bases left in between. The CDR3 is CASRLTRAGELFF. CDR3 bases: TGTGCCAGCAGGCTGACTAGGGCCGGGGAGCTGTTTTTT.

The genes are TRBV29-1 and TRBJ2-4; possible D gene TRBD1, 5 bases. Trimming cost V 4 bases and J 4 bases, with 14 bases left between them. This CDR3 has 14 amino acids. Germline V gives CDR1 SQVTM, CDR2 ANQGSEA. The CDR3 region is CSVVGRADKNIQYF. In DNA, the CDR3 is TGCAGCGTTGTCGGCAGGGCGGATAAAAACATTCAGTACTTC.

The table lists this clone with a count of one. At one end, the junction sequence differs from germline, possibly due to a read error. The chain carries TRBV20-1 and TRBJ1-1; TRBD1 is a possible D gene (5 bases). The CDR3 extends over 11 amino acids. CDR1 is DFQATT, CDR2 SNEGSKA, per germline (reference sequence). Written as DNA, the CDR3 is TGCAGTACCAAGGGGCCGCACGAAGTTTTCTTT. Amino acids: CSTKGPHEVFF.

The chain has TRBV5-1 and TRBJ2-5; perhaps TRBD2 as D (5 bases). This CDR3 has 11 residues. Trimming removed 5 bases at V and 7 bases at J, with 9 bases between. Germline CDR1 SGHRS, CDR2 YFSETQ. This CDR3 reads CASREAGTQYF. CDR3 coding DNA: TGCGCCAGCAGAGAGGCGGGGACCCAGTACTTC.

The J gene is TRBJ1-1, the V gene TRBV6-4; D not certain. Germline assignment: CDR1 MRHNA and CDR2 SNTAGT. V was pared by 6 bases and J by 1 base, with 9 bases between. This CDR3 is built from 13 residues. CDR3 DNA: TGTGCCAGCAGCGCCCGGGAGAACACTGAAGCTTTCTTT. Translated, it gives CASSARENTEAFF.

This chain joins TRBV9 and TRBJ2-1; no definite D call. The CDR3 contains 11 residues. The ends were cut back, 1 base at V and 8 bases at J, with 4 bases in the middle. CDR1 is SGDLS, CDR2 YYNGEE, per germline. DNA of the CDR3: TGTGCCAGCAGCGTAAGCGATGAGCAGTTCTTC. Translation gives CASSVSDEQFF.

This chain joins TRBV14 and TRBJ2-7, with 10 bases lining up with TRBD2. CDR1 is SGHDN and CDR2 is FVKESK in the germline V gene. The CDR3 runs to 15 residues. With 1 base clipped from V and 3 bases from J, the junction kept 3 bases outside the gene matches. The chain's CDR3 is CASSQVLAGGYEQYF. The DNA for the CDR3 is TGTGCCAGCAGCCAAGTTTTAGCGGGAGGCTACGAGCAGTACTTC.

The chain carries TRBV7-2 and TRBJ2-7, with TRBD2 matching 11 bases. V was clipped by 6 bases and J by 2 bases; unmatched bases: 15. The CDR3 is 18 residues long. Germline V gives CDR1 SGHTA, CDR2 FQGNSA. CDR3 residues: CASSSRVPTSGMTYEQYF. Here the CDR3 DNA reads TGTGCCAGCAGTTCCCGCGTACCGACTAGCGGGATGACCTACGAGCAGTACTTC.

The CDR3 spells CATSRDRGRGGYTF. The DNA for the CDR3 is TGTGCCACCAGCAGAGATCGGGGTCGGGGAGGCTACACCTTC. This chain uses TRBV15 with TRBJ1-2; D is undetermined. Between the trimmed V and J ends, which lost 0 bases and 8 bases, there was a span of 13 bases. The V gene's germline CDR1 is LNHNV and CDR2 YYDKDF (reference sequence). The CDR3 runs to 14 residues.

This chain links TRBV7-3 with TRBJ1-2; D unresolved. V shed 2 bases and J shed 6 bases, with 7 bases lying between them. The CDR3 is 12 amino acids. Per the germline V gene, CDR1 is SGHTA and CDR2 is FQGTGA. The CDR3 here is CASSLGGNGYTF. For the CDR3, the DNA is TGTGCCAGCAGCTTAGGAGGGAATGGCTACACCTTC.